This TCR beta chain was recorded in a study of neurological immune-mediated disorders. Sequencing of 15-18 subjects in each run yielded over 190 million TCR-beta sequences. One entry per CDR3 protein, called by TCRdb with MiXCR from the 5' RACE reads. In the table there are about 30,000 distinct CDR3 sequences, approximately 12% of which are singletons. This clonotype has a count of ten or more. The CDR3 loop spans 15 amino acids. CDR1 and CDR2 (germline): MGHRA, YSYEKL. V lost 2 bases and J lost 3, with 11 bases in between. The clonotype was recovered from a man aged 55 to 69 in good health. The chain couples TRBV4-1 to TRBJ2-1; D assignment may be TRBD1 or TRBD2 (5 bases each). The sequencing input was PBMCs. For the CDR3, the DNA is TGCGCCAGCAGCCAAATCGGGACGGACTACAATGAGCAGTTCTTC. Protein: CASSQIGTDYNEQFF.